A single sample gave rise to the 8 T cell receptor beta chains below, sequenced in a study of tumor-infiltrating lymphocytes in primary liver carcinoma. Germline DNA was also extracted, with blood RNA taken from unsorted whole blood. Total RNA amounting to about 520 ng was the source from which TCR beta cDNA was made with a constant-region primer. For TCR beta, libraries were produced by three nested multiplex PCR rounds using slightly modified ARM-PCR. A C-beta reverse primer was combined with TRBV1-TRBV30 forward primers in the first two PCR rounds, and each round had roughly 9 cycles. TCRdb reprocessed the multiplex PCR reads via MiXCR and lists one record per CDR3 protein. Of roughly 330,000 distinct CDR3 sequences in the sample, approximately 65% were seen once. The source material was peripheral blood. Source of these receptors: a man aged 40-50 years with primary liver carcinoma and hepatitis B virus infection.

CDR3 bases: TGTGCCAGCAGTGTAGTGGGCACCGAGCAGTACTTC. Translating gives CASSVVGTEQYF. The rearrangement links TRBV6-1 to TRBJ2-7, with D hard to call. The CDR3 spans 12 residues. CDR1 and CDR2 (germline): MNHNS, SASEGT. The germline V and J ends were trimmed by 4 bases and 6 bases, with 10 bases remaining between them.

This sequence joins TRBV11-3 and TRBJ2-5, with D perhaps matching TRBD2 (8 bases). The CDR3 spans 13 residues. V lost 3 bases to trimming and J lost 9 bases, with 14 bases between them. The germline CDR1 and CDR2 sequences are SGHNT and YENEEA. The CDR3, as DNA: TGTGCCAGCAGCTTTCGGGAGGGGGCTCCCCAGTACTTC. It is translated as CASSFREGAPQYF.

This clonotype was observed a handful of times. This sequence joins TRBV6-5 and TRBJ1-1; 8 positions match TRBD1. Unmatched junction bases numbered 2, after V lost 2 bases and J lost 0 bases. This CDR3 is 15 amino acids long. CDR1 MNHEY and CDR2 SVGAGI come from the germline V gene. Written as DNA, the CDR3 is TGTGCCAGCAGTTACGGGACAGGAGTGAACACTGAAGCTTTCTTT. Translation: CASSYGTGVNTEAFF.

A note on this clonotype: Germline and junction disagree at one end, which may indicate a read error. This chain uses TRBV11-2 with TRBJ2-3; TRBD1 is a possible D gene (6 bases). The germline V gene has CDR1 SGHAT and CDR2 FQNNGV. This CDR3 comprises 16 residues. CDR3 in amino acids: CASSPSTGRSTDKQYF. Written as DNA, the CDR3 is TGTGCCAGCAGCCCTTCGACAGGCAGATCCACAGATAAGCAGTATTTT.

Concerning this clonotype: The junction differs from germline at one of its ends, possibly a read error. V gene TRBV11-3 combines with J gene TRBJ2-3; D possibly uses TRBD1 or TRBD2 (5 bases each). Germline CDR1 SGHNT, CDR2 YENEEA. The CDR3 extends over 12 amino acids. For the CDR3, the DNA is TGTGCCAGTAGCGCAGACACAGGTACGCAGTATTTT. Residues: CASSADTGTQYF.

A remark on this clonotype: It may be a read error: a sequence one base away is much more abundant. The J gene is TRBJ1-2, the V gene TRBV5-6; TRBD1 matches at 9 bases. Per the germline V gene, CDR1 is SGHDT and CDR2 is YYEEEE. The CDR3 contains 14 residues. CDR3 loop: CVSSLGTGTYGYTF. The CDR3 DNA sequence: TGTGTCAGCAGCTTGGGGACAGGGACCTATGGCTACACCTTC.

Comment on this clonotype: This clone may be a read error of a much larger clone one base away. The genes are TRBV10-3 and TRBJ1-1; no clear D gene. Germline V gene data show CDR1 as ENHRY and CDR2 as SYGVKD. The CDR3 is 14 residues long. The DNA of the CDR3 is TGTGCCATCAGCGCATCCGAGGGAGACACTGAAACTTTCTTT. It encodes CAISASEGDTETFF.

The chain carries TRBV11-2 and TRBJ2-1, with D possibly matching TRBD1 (5 bases). Germline V gene sequence: CDR1 SGHAT, CDR2 FQNNGV. Between the trimmed V and J ends, which lost 3 bases and 2 bases, there was a span of 11 bases. The CDR3 length is 15 residues. The CDR3 spells CASSFRQWAYNEQFF. Written as DNA, the CDR3 is TGTGCCAGCAGCTTCCGACAGTGGGCCTACAATGAGCAGTTCTTC. The variable domain in full, completed from reference TRBV11-2 and TRBJ2-1, reads EAGVAQSPRYKIIEKRQSVAFWCNPISGHATLYWYQQILGQGPKLLIQFQNNGVVDDSQLPKDRFSAERLKGVDSTLKIQPAKLEDSAVYLCASSFRQWAYNEQFFGPGTRLTVL.